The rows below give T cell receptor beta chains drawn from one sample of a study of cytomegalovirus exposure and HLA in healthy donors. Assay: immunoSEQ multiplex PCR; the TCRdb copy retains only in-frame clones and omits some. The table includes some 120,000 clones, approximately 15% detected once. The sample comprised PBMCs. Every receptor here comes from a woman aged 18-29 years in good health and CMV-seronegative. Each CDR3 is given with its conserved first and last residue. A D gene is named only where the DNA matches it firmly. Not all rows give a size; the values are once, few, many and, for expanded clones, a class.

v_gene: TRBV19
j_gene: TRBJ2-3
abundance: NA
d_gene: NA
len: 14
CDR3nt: TGTGCCAGCGAGGGACTTTCTAGCACAGATACGCAGTATTTT
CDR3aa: CASEGLSSTDTQYF

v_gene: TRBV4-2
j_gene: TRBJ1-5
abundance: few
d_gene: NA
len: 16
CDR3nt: TGTGCCAGCAGCCAAGAAGCCGTTCCTGTTAATCAGCCCCAGCATTTT
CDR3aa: CASSQEAVPVNQPQHF

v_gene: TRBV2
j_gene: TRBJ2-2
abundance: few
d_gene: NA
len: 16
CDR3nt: TGTGCCAGCAGTGTTACCAGACAGCCGAACACCGGGGAGCTGTTTTTT
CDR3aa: CASSVTRQPNTGELFF

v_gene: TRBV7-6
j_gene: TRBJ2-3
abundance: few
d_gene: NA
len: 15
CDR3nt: TGTGCCAGCAGCTTAGGTTCAGTTAGCACAGATACGCAGTATTTT
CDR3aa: CASSLGSVSTDTQYF

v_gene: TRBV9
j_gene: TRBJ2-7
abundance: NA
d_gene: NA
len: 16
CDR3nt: TGTGCCAGCAGCGTAGTAGGGGATCCAACCTCTGGCGAGCAGTACTTC
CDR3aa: CASSVVGDPTSGEQYF

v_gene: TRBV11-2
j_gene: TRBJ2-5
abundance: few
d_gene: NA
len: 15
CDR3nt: TGTGCCAGCAGCTTAGAAAACGCAGGGGGGGAGACCCAGTACTTC
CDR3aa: CASSLENAGGETQYF

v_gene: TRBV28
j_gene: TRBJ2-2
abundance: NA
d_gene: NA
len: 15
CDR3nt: TGTGCCAGCAGTTCCGTCGGGGGGCTAACCGGGGAGCTGTTTTTT
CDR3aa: CASSSVGGLTGELFF

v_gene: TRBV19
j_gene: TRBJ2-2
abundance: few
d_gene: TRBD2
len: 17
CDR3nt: TGTGCCAGTAGTACTTCTAGCGGGGGGGAGAACACCGGGGAGCTGTTTTTT
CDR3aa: CASSTSSGGENTGELFF

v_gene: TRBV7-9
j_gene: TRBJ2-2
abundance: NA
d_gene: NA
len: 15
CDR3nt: TGTGCCAGCAGCTTACGAGGTGCGGGCACCGGGGAGCTGTTTTTT
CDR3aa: CASSLRGAGTGELFF

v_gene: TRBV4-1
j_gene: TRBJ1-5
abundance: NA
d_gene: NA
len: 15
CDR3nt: TGCGCCAGCAGCCAAGAGGGGGGAAGGAATCAGCCCCAGCATTTT
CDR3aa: CASSQEGGRNQPQHF

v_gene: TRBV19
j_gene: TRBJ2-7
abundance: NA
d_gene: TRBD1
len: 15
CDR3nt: TGTGCCAGTAGTGCCGGGACAGGGGGCTCCTACGAGCAGTACTTC
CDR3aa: CASSAGTGGSYEQYF

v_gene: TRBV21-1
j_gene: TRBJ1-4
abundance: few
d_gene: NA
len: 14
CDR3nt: TGTGCCAGCAGCAAGGAACAGCCTAATGAAAAACTGTTTTTT
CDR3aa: CASSKEQPNEKLFF

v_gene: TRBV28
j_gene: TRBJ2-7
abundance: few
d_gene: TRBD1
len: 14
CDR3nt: TGTGCCAGCAGCAGTCGAGGACAGGGCTACGAGCAGTACTTC
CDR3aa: CASSSRGQGYEQYF

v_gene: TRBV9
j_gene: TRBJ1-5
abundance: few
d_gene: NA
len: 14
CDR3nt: TGTGCCAGCAGCGCTGACATAGGCAATCAGCCCCAGCATTTT
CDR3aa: CASSADIGNQPQHF

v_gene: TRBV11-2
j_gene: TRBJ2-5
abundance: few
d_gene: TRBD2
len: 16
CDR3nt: TGTGCCAGCAGCCCTAGCGGGAGGACCAGACCAGAGACCCAGTACTTC
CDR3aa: CASSPSGRTRPETQYF

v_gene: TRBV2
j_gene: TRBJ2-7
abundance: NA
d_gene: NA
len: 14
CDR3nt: TGTGCCACCCGTAACTCTAGCAGCACCTACGAGCAGTACTTC
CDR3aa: CATRNSSSTYEQYF

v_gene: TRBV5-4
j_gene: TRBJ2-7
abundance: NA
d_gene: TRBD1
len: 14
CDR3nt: TGTGCCAGCAGCTTGGTTGACAGGGGGATCGAGCAGTACTTC
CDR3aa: CASSLVDRGIEQYF

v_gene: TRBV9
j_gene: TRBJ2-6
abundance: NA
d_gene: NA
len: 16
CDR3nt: TGTGCCAGCAGCCCACCATTCGGCTCTGGGGCCAACGTCCTGACTTTC
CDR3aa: CASSPPFGSGANVLTF

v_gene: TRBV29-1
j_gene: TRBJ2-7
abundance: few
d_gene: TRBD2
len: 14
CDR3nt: TGCAGCGTACGACTAGCGGGGTTCTCCTACGAGCAGTACTTC
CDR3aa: CSVRLAGFSYEQYF

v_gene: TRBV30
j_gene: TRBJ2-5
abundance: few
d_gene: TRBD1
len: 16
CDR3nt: TGTGCCTGGAGTTACGAAAGGACAGGGTTTTTGGAGACCCAGTACTTC
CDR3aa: CAWSYERTGFLETQYF

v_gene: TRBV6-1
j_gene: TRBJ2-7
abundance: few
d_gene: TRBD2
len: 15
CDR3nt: TGTGCCAGCAGTGAAGGTCGCGGGAGGTCCTACGAGCAGTACTTC
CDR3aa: CASSEGRGRSYEQYF

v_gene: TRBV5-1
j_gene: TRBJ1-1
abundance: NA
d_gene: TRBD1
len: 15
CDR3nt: TGCGCCAGCACTACAGGGGGCGGAGAGGACACTGAAGCTTTCTTT
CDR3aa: CASTTGGGEDTEAFF

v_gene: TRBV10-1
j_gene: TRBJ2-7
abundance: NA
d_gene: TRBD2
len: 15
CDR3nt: TGCGCCAGCAGTGAGGGACTAGCGGCATCCTACGAGCAGTACTTC
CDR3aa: CASSEGLAASYEQYF